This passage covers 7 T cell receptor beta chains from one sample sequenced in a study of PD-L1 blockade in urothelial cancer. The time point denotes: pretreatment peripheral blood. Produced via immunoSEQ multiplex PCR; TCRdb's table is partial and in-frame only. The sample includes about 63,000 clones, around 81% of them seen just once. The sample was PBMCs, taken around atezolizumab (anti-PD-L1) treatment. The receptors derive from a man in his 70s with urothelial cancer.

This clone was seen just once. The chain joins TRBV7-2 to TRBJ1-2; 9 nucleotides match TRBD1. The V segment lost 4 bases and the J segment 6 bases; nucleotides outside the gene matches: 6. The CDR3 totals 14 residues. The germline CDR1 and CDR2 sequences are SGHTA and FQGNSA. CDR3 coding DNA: TGTGCCAGCAGCTCCCCGGGGACAGGGAATGGCTACACCTTC. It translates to CASSSPGTGNGYTF.

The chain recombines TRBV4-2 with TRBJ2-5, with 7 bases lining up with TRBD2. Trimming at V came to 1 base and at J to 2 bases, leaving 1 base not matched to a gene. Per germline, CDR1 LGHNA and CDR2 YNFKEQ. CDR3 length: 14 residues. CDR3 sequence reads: CASSQGLAQETQYF. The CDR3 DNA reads TGTGCCAGCAGCCAAGGACTAGCTCAAGAGACCCAGTACTTC.

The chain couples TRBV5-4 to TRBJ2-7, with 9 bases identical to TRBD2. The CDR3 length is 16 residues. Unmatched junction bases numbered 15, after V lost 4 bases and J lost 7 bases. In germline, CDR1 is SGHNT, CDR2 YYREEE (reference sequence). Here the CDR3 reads CASSQGVGGRADEQYF. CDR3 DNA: TGTGCCAGCAGCCAAGGGGTCGGCGGGAGGGCCGATGAGCAGTACTTC.

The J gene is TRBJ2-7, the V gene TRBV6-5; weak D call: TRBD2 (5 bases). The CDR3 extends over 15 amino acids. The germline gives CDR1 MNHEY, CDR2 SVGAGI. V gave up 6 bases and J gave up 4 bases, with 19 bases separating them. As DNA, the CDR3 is TGTGCCAGCAGCCCGAAGGTGGCGCGGGTATACGAGCAGTACTTC. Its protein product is CASSPKVARVYEQYF.

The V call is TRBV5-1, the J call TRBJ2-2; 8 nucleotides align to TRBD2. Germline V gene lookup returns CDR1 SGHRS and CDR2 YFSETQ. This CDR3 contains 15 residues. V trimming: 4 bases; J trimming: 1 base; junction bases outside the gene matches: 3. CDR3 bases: TGCGCCAGCAGCCGAAGCGGGGGGAACACCGGGGAGCTGTTTTTT. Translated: CASSRSGGNTGELFF.

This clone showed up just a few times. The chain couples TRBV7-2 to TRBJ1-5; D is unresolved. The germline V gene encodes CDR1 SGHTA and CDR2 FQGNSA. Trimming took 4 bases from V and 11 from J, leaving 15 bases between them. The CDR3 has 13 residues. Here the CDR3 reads CASSSPGFESQHF. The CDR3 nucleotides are TGTGCCAGCAGCTCGCCCGGTTTCGAGTCCCAGCATTTT. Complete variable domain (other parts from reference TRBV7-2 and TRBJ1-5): GAGVSQSPSNKVTEKGKDVELRCDPISGHTALYWYRQSLGQGLEFLIYFQGNSAPDKSGLPSDRFSAERTGGSVSTLTIQRTQQEDSAVYLCASSSPGFESQHFGDGTRLSIL.

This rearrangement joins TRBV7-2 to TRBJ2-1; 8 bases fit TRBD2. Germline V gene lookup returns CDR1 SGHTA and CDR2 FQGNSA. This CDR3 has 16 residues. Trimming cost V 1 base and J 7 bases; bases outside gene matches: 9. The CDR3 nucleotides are TGTGCCAGCAGCTTAGGTCGTCAGGGGACTAGAAATGAGCAGTTCTTC. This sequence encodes CASSLGRQGTRNEQFF.